These 4 T cell receptor beta chains were all obtained from the same sample, sequenced in a study of immune cell composition in non-small cell lung cancer. Method: immunoSEQ multiplex PCR; TCRdb's copy keeps in-frame clones and lacks some. The data hold 5,000 or so clones, with just over 75% observed a single time. Sequencing input: lung tumor tissue. All receptors come from a human donor with non-small cell lung cancer.

The gene calls are TRBV7-9 and TRBJ2-5; TRBD2 agrees at 8 bases. Germline V gives CDR1 SEHNR, CDR2 FQNEAQ (reference sequence). The CDR3 runs 16 residues. V gave up 5 bases and J gave up 5 bases; unmatched junction bases: 13. In DNA, the CDR3 is TGTGCCAGCAGCCCCCGTGGAGCGGGGGCCGGGGAGACCCAGTACTTC. Its translation: CASSPRGAGAGETQYF. Using reference TRBV7-9 and TRBJ2-5 for the parts outside the CDR3, the full variable domain is DTGVSQNPRHKITKRGQNVTFRCDPISEHNRLYWYRQTLGQGPEFLTYFQNEAQLEKSRLLSDRFSAERPKGSFSTLEIQRTEQGDSAMYLCASSPRGAGAGETQYFGPGTRLLVL.

V usage is TRBV6-5 and J usage is TRBJ2-7; D remains unclear. CDR1 and CDR2 (germline): MNHEY, SVGAGI. V dropped 0 bases and J dropped 7 bases, with 16 bases sitting between them. This CDR3 is 15 amino acids long. CDR3 DNA sequence: TGTGCCAGCAGTTACTCCTCCCGGGTGACCCTTGAGCAGTACTTC. Translating it yields CASSYSSRVTLEQYF.

This chain connects TRBV5-1 to TRBJ1-1; tentative D call: TRBD1 (6 bases). Trimming took 0 bases from V and 11 from J, leaving 11 bases between them. The CDR3 loop spans 12 amino acids. Germline lookup yields CDR1 SGHRS and CDR2 YFSETQ. Here the CDR3 DNA reads TGCGCCAGCAGCTTGGGAACAGGGAGCGCTTTCTTT. Translating gives CASSLGTGSAFF.

The rearrangement links TRBV7-2 to TRBJ2-7; D is possibly TRBD1 (5 bases). The V gene lost 4 bases and the J gene lost 0 bases, with 10 bases spanning the gap. Germline V gene data show CDR1 as SGHTA and CDR2 as FQGNSA. The CDR3 is 14 residues long. CDR3 bases: TGTGCCAGCAGCTACCGACAGACCTCCTACGAGCAGTACTTC. Its translation: CASSYRQTSYEQYF.